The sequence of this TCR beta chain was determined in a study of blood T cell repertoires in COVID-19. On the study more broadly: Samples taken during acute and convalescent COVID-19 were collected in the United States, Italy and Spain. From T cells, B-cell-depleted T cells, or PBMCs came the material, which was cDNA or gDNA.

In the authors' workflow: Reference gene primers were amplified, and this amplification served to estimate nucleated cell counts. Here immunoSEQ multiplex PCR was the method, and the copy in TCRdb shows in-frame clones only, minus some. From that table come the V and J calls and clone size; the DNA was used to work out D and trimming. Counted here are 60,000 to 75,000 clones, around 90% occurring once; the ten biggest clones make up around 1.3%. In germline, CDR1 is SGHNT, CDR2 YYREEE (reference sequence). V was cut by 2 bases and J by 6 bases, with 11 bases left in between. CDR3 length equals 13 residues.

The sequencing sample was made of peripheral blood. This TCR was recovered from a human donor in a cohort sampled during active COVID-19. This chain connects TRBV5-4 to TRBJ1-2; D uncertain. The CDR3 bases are TGTGCCAGCAGCTTTAATACAGACCATGGCTACACCTTC. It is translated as CASSFNTDHGYTF.